The 3 T cell receptor beta chains in this list originate from one sample, sequenced in a study of shared clonotypes between healthy human individuals. Repertoires were generated with immunoSEQ multiplex PCR, while TCRdb's copy carries only in-frame clones and drops some. The sample contains about 600,000 clones, 95% to 98% of which appear only once. Naivety among CD8 cells was defined by CD45RO negativity and positive CCR7 selection, thereby excluding terminally differentiated effector memory CD45RA+ cells. The sample comprised naive CD8+ T cells sorted from blood. The receptors derive from a man aged 25 to 45 in good health.

The rearrangement uses TRBV27 and TRBJ2-1; the D call may be TRBD1 or TRBD2 (5 bases each). With 5 bases removed from V and 7 bases from J, the gap between germline ends came to 9 bases. Germline loops: CDR1 MNHEY, CDR2 SMNVEV (reference sequence). The CDR3 has 12 residues. CDR3 DNA: TGTGCCAGCAGTCCCTGGGGGAATGAGCAGTTCTTC. It specifies CASSPWGNEQFF.

The chain joins TRBV7-9 to TRBJ1-2; 11 nucleotides line up with TRBD1. Trimming took 8 bases from V and 1 from J; bases not matched to a gene: 15. Germline V gives CDR1 SEHNR, CDR2 FQNEAQ (reference sequence). CDR3 length: 18 residues. The CDR3 region is CASEGYTGQGAINYGYTF. The CDR3 DNA follows: TGTGCCAGCGAGGGATATACAGGACAGGGGGCGATTAACTATGGCTACACCTTC.

V usage is TRBV7-9 and J usage is TRBJ2-1, with D perhaps matching TRBD1 (5 bases). This CDR3 is built from 16 residues. The germline V gene encodes CDR1 SEHNR and CDR2 FQNEAQ (reference sequence). V lost 0 bases, J lost 3 bases, and 12 bases lay in between. In nucleotides, the CDR3 is TGTGCCAGCAGCTTAGCCCGGCAGGGCGGCTACAATGAGCAGTTCTTC. Protein product: CASSLARQGGYNEQFF. The entire variable domain, with the rest obtained from reference TRBV7-9 and TRBJ2-1, is as follows: DTGVSQNPRHKITKRGQNVTFRCDPISEHNRLYWYRQTLGQGPEFLTYFQNEAQLEKSRLLSDRFSAERPKGSFSTLEIQRTEQGDSAMYLCASSLARQGGYNEQFFGPGTRLTVL.